This T cell receptor (beta chain) is from a study of T-cell reconstitution after alpha-beta-depleted transplantation in children. This clonotype occurred many times. The library targeted TCRbeta and was prepared with unique molecular identifiers. TCRdb reprocessed the PCR reads via MiXCR and lists one record per CDR3 protein. The table lists approximately 6,500 distinct CDR3 sequences, roughly 10% of them singletons. The germline V gene has CDR1 KGHDR and CDR2 SFDVKD. The junction had 14 bases not matched to a gene; V was cut back by 2 bases and J by 7 bases. The CDR3 consists of 18 residues. The specimen comprised PBMCs, mostly from graft donor cells, sampled 180 days after TCRalphabeta/CD19-depleted stem cell transplant. This clonotype originated in a child under two years old who had a stem cell transplant for acute myeloid leukemia, so the T cells may come from the graft donor. This rearrangement joins TRBV24-1 to TRBJ2-1, with 9 bases that match TRBD2. In nucleotides, the CDR3 is TGTGCCACCAGTGATTCGTCGGTTAAGCGGGAGGTCGCTAATGAGCAGTTCTTC. Amino acid sequence: CATSDSSVKREVANEQFF.